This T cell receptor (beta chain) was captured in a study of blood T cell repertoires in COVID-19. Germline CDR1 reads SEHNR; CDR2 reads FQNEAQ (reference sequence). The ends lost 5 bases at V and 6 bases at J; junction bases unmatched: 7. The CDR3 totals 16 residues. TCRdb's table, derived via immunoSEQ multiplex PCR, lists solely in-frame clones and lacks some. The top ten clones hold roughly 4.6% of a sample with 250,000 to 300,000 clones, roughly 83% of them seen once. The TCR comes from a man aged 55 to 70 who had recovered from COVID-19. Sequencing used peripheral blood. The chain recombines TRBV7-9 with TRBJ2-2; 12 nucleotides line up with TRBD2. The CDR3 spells CASSSRLAGESGELFF. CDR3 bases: TGTGCCAGCAGCAGCCGACTAGCGGGAGAGTCCGGGGAGCTGTTTTTT.